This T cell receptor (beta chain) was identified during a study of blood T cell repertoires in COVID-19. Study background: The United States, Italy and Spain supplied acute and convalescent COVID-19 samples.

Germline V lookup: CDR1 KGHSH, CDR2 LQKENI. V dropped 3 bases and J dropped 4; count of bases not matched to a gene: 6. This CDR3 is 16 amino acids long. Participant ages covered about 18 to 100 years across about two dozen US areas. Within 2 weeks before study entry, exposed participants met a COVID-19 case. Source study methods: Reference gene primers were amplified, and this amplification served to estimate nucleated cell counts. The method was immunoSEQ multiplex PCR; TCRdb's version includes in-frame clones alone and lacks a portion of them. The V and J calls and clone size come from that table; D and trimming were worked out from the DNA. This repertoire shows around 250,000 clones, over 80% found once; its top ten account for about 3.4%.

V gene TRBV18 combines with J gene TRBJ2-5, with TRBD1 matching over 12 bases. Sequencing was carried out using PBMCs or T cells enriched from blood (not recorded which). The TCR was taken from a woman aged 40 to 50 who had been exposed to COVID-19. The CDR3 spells CASSPPGQGARETQYF. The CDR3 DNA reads TGTGCCAGCTCACCTCCGGGACAGGGGGCCAGAGAGACCCAGTACTTC.